Below, 16 T cell receptor beta chains from the same sample are listed, as sequenced in a study of T cells in Graves' hyperthyroidism and ophthalmopathy. Amplified TCR beta CDR3 regions derived from RNA transcripts. Primed by the HTBI set, a first-round RT-PCR was run on the TCR CDR3. Via MiXCR, TCRdb re-called the multiplex PCR reads, giving one row per CDR3 protein. The sample carries about 360,000 distinct CDR3 sequences, over 10% recorded once. The sample consisted of blood. Every receptor here comes from a young woman with Graves' hyperthyroidism.

This clonotype was seen at least ten times. The CDR3 loop reads CASSPPGAGGRETQYF. The DNA of the CDR3 is TGTGCCAGCAGCCCCCCCGGAGCGGGGGGGAGAGAGACCCAGTACTTC. This chain uses TRBV7-8 with TRBJ2-5; 10 nucleotides align to TRBD2. The CDR3 loop spans 16 amino acids. Trimming took 5 bases from V and 4 from J; bases not matched to a gene: 10. Per germline, CDR1 SGHVS and CDR2 FQNEAQ.

The chain employs TRBV7-9 and TRBJ1-1, with D unclear. The V gene's germline CDR1 is SEHNR and CDR2 FQNEAQ (reference sequence). There are 14 residues in the CDR3. V lost 5 bases and J 6 bases, leaving 16 bases between the germline ends. CDR3 loop: CASSLESTNAEAFF. The CDR3 DNA reads as TGTGCCAGCAGCCTCGAATCTACTAACGCTGAAGCTTTCTTT.

This clonotype was counted ten times or more. The chain is built from TRBV2 and TRBJ2-1; D is perhaps TRBD2 (5 bases). CDR1 SNHLY and CDR2 FYNNEI come from the germline V gene. The CDR3 spans 14 residues. V was trimmed by 9 bases and J by 10 bases, leaving 22 bases between them. CDR3 coding DNA: TGTGCCAGTTCGCGGAACGGGCGGGCCGTCGAGCAGTTCTTC. Residues: CASSRNGRAVEQFF.

This clonotype has more than one count but fewer than ten. The chain recombines TRBV19 with TRBJ2-7, with 7 positions matching TRBD1. The CDR3 is 15 residues long. With V trimmed by 3 bases and J by 0 bases, 5 bases remained unmatched. In germline, CDR1 is LNHDA, CDR2 SQIVND (reference sequence). The DNA for the CDR3 is TGTGCCAGTAGTATCGGACAGGTGAACTCCTACGAGCAGTACTTC. This codes for CASSIGQVNSYEQYF.

This clonotype was recorded at least ten times. This chain links TRBV28 with TRBJ1-3; D uncertain. This CDR3 has 17 residues. Between the trimmed V and J ends, which lost 6 bases and 0 bases, there was a span of 18 bases. The germline CDR1 and CDR2 sequences are MDHEN and SYDVKM. The CDR3, as DNA: TGTGCCAGCAGAAGTCAACCCCCCCGGTCCTCTGGAAACACCATATATTTT. Residues: CASRSQPPRSSGNTIYF.

This clonotype has more than one count but fewer than ten. The chain uses TRBV4-2 and TRBJ2-2; 8 bases are shared with TRBD2. The CDR3 is 16 amino acids. The germline CDR1 and CDR2 sequences are LGHNA and YNFKEQ. J gave up 6 bases and V 4 bases, and 10 bases lay outside the gene matches. CDR3: CASSPWSAGVSGELFF. CDR3 sequence (DNA): TGTGCCAGCAGCCCCTGGTCAGCGGGAGTCTCCGGGGAGCTGTTTTTT.

In its sample, this clonotype was seen many times. The V and J genes are TRBV7-3 and TRBJ2-1, with D unresolved. CDR1 is SGHTA and CDR2 is FQGTGA in the germline V gene. The CDR3 spans 11 residues. Between the trimmed V and J ends, which lost 1 base and 10 bases, there was a span of 5 bases. The CDR3 region is CASSLSGEQFF. In nucleotides, the CDR3 is TGTGCCAGCAGCTTAAGCGGAGAGCAGTTCTTC.

V gene TRBV20-1 combines with J gene TRBJ2-6, with 8 nucleotides matching TRBD1. The CDR3 is made up of 16 amino acids. The trim removed 5 bases at V and 2 bases at J, leaving 8 bases unmatched. Germline CDR1 and CDR2: DFQATT and SNEGSKA (reference sequence). CDR3 DNA: TGCAGTGCTCAAGGACAGGGACGTCCTGGGGCCAACGTCCTGACTTTC. Its protein is CSAQGQGRPGANVLTF.

This clonotype has a count of ten or more. The CDR3 loop is CASSYRDRVTSDSPLHF. The CDR3 nucleotides are TGTGCCAGCAGCTATCGGGACAGGGTTACGTCGGATTCACCCCTCCACTTT. This chain uses TRBV7-2 with TRBJ1-6; TRBD1 matches at 9 bases. The germline CDR1 and CDR2 sequences are SGHTA and FQGNSA. The CDR3 consists of 17 residues. V gave up 4 bases and J gave up 8 bases; unmatched junction bases: 12.

The sample holds many counts of this clonotype. The germline gene is not matched at one end of the junction; a read error may be the cause. The genes are TRBV6-1 and TRBJ1-1; D call uncertain. Germline-derived CDR1 and CDR2 are MNHNS and SASEGT. The CDR3 length is 13 residues. The CDR3 here is CASSEVRNAEAFF. CDR3 sequence (DNA): TGTGCCAGCAGTGAGGTACGGAACGCTGAAGCTTTCTTT.

The gene calls are TRBV6-1 and TRBJ1-2, with a possible D match to TRBD1 (5 bases). This CDR3 region has 11 residues. V lost 10 bases to trimming and J lost 7 bases, with 13 bases between them. Germline V gene data show CDR1 as MNHNS and CDR2 as SASEGT. The CDR3 sequence: CATLQGGGYTF. CDR3 in DNA: TGTGCCACCCTGCAGGGTGGTGGCTACACCTTC.

This clonotype was counted at least ten times. The V call is TRBV20-1, the J call TRBJ2-7; the D is unclear. Trimming left V 5 bases short and J 3 bases short, with 14 bases between. CDR3 length: 13 amino acids. The germline V gene encodes CDR1 DFQATT and CDR2 SNEGSKA (reference sequence). The CDR3, as DNA: TGCAGTGCTTTGGGTGCTACCAACTACGAGCAGTACTTC. Amino acids: CSALGATNYEQYF.

This clonotype showed up just a few times. V is TRBV27 and J is TRBJ2-7; 11 nucleotides match TRBD2. The ends lost 5 bases at V and 1 base at J; junction bases unmatched: 7. Germline V CDR1 and CDR2: MNHEY, SMNVEV (reference sequence). The CDR3 contains 16 residues. The CDR3 nucleotides read TGTGCCAGCAGTCACGCCGGGACTAGCGGTTCCTACGAGCAGTACTTC. This encodes CASSHAGTSGSYEQYF.

This clonotype was detected many times. The chain links TRBV19 to TRBJ1-1, with a weak D call TRBD1 (5 bases). The length of the CDR3 is 16 residues. V dropped 1 base and J dropped 3 bases, with 15 bases sitting between them. CDR1 LNHDA and CDR2 SQIVND come from the germline V gene (reference sequence). CDR3 amino acids: CASSIGLRDGHTEAFF. As DNA, the CDR3 is TGTGCCAGTAGTATAGGTCTGCGGGACGGTCACACTGAAGCTTTCTTT.

This clonotype has only one observation. The rearrangement uses TRBV15 and TRBJ1-5, with TRBD1 matching 9 bases. The germline CDR1 and CDR2 sequences are LNHNV and YYDKDF (reference sequence). The length of the CDR3 is 15 residues. V was clipped by 5 bases and J by 6 bases; unmatched bases: 8. The CDR3 reads CATSPDGQGSQPQHF. The CDR3 region has the DNA TGTGCCACCAGCCCAGATGGACAGGGGAGTCAGCCCCAGCATTTT.

This clonotype came up many times. This chain uses TRBV20-1 with TRBJ2-3; 11 nucleotides line up with TRBD1. V gave up 4 bases and J gave up 3 bases; unmatched junction bases: 3. The CDR3 covers 14 residues. Germline-derived CDR1 and CDR2 are DFQATT and SNEGSKA (reference sequence). The CDR3 sequence: CSATDRGRTDTQYF. In DNA form, the CDR3 reads TGCAGTGCTACGGACAGGGGGCGAACAGATACGCAGTATTTT.